This TCR beta chain was recorded in a study of cytomegalovirus exposure and HLA in healthy donors. Regarding the study as a whole: Cytomegalovirus-associated status was assigned to 164 TCR beta chains. Under in vitro conditions, three CMV-associated chains were confirmed as specific for CMV antigens.

Note on this clone: Its antigen is not identified.

CDR3 length equals 14 residues. V shed 1 base and J 7 bases; nucleotides not matched to a gene: 6. Germline assignment: CDR1 MNHEY and CDR2 SMNVEV (reference sequence). Separation from the approximately 690-subject first cohort characterized the roughly 120-subject validation cohort, to which the donors belonged. TCRdb's copy holds only in-frame clones and misses some; the assay was immunoSEQ multiplex PCR. The data hold 120,000 to 150,000 clones, with roughly 90% observed a single time. This clonotype was sampled from a young man in good health and CMV-seropositive. This chain uses TRBV27 with TRBJ2-7, with 8 nucleotides matching TRBD1. The sequencing sample was made of PBMCs. In DNA form, the CDR3 reads TGTGCCAGCAGTTTATGGCAGGGGGCGAGGGAGCAGTACTTC. Its translation: CASSLWQGAREQYF.